This TCR beta chain is drawn from a study of T cell responses to AZD1222 COVID-19 vaccine. Sequencing was performed with immunoSEQ multiplex PCR; in TCRdb, only in-frame clones are kept and a portion is missing. Among approximately 82,000 clones listed, roughly 81% were seen once. The sequence came from an adult in good health. The material was peripheral blood, obtained on day 0 of AZD1222 vaccination.

The CDR3 DNA is TGTGCCAGCAGCTTAGCGGGGGGGTCCAGGACAGACTACTACGAGCAGTACTTC. Translating gives CASSLAGGSRTDYYEQYF. The J gene is TRBJ2-7, the V gene TRBV7-6, with D tentatively TRBD2 (7 bases). This CDR3 contains 18 residues. Deletions cut 0 bases from V and 3 bases from J, with 21 bases between. From germline, CDR1 is SGHVS and CDR2 FNYEAQ.